The source of this TCR beta chain is a study of shared clonotypes between healthy human individuals. This clone was seen once. Libraries were prepared by immunoSEQ multiplex PCR; TCRdb keeps only in-frame clonotypes and omits some of them. The repertoire has around 2.5 million clones, 90% to 95% of them found once; the top ten carry approximately 0.37%. Unmatched junction bases numbered 10, after V lost 1 base and J lost 2 bases. Germline V lookup: CDR1 SGHRS, CDR2 YFSETQ. The CDR3 runs to 17 residues. Sequenced: naive CD4+ T cells from PBMCs. Documented subset: CD45RA+ positively selected. The J gene is TRBJ2-5, the V gene TRBV5-1; 8 nucleotides line up with TRBD2. The receptor was isolated from a man in his late teens or twenties in good health. Some clones in this sample may be carry-over from other donors' samples. DNA for the CDR3: TGCGCCAGCAGCTTGTCCCGGGGGGGAAGGGGGCAAGAGACCCAGTACTTC. This sequence encodes CASSLSRGGRGQETQYF.